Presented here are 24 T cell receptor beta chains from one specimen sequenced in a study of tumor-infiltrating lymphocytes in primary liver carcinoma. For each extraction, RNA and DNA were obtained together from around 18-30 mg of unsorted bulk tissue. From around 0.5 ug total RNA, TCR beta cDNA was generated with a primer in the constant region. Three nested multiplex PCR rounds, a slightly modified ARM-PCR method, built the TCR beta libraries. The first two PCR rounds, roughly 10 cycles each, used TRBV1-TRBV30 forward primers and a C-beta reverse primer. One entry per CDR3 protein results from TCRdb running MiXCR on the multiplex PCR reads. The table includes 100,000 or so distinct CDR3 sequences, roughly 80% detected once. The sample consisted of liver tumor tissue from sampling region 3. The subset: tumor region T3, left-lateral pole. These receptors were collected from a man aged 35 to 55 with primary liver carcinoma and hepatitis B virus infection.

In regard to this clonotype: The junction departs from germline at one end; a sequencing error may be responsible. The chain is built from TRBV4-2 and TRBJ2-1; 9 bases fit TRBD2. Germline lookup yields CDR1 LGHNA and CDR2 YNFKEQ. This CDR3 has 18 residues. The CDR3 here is CASSQATSGLRSYNEQSF. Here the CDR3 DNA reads TGTGCCAGCAGCCAAGCGACTAGCGGACTTAGGTCCTACAATGAGCAGTCCTTC.

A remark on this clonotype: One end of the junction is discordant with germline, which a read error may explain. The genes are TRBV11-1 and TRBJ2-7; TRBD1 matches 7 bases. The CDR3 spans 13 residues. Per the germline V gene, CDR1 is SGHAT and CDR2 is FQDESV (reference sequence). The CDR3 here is CASRGIRSYEQYF. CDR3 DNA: TGTGCTAGCAGGGGGATACGATCCTACGAGCAGTACTTC.

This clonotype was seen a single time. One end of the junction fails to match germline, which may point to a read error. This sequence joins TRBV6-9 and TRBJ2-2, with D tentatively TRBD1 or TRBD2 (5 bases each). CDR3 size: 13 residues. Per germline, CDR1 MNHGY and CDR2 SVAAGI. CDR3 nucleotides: TGTGCCAGCGCCAGGGTGGACACTGGGGAGCAGTTTTTT. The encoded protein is CASARVDTGEQFF.

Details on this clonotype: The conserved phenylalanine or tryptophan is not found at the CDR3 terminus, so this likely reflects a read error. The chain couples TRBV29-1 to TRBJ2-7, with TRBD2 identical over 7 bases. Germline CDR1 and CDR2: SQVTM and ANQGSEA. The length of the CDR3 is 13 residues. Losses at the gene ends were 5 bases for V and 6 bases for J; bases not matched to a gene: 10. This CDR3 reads CSVQSRGGPEQYI. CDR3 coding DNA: TGCAGCGTTCAATCTAGGGGAGGGCCCGAGCAGTACATC.

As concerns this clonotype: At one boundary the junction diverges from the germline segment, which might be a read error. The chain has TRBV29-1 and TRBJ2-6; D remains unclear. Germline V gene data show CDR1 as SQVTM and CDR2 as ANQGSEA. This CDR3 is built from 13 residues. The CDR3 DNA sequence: TGCAGCGTTGCTGGATCTGAGGCCAACGTCCTGACTTTC. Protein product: CSVAGSEANVLTF.

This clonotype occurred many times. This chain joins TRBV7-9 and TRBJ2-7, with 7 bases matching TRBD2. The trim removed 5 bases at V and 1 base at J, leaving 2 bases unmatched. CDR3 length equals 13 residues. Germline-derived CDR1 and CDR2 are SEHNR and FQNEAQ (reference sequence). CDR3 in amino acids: CASSRDYSYEQYF. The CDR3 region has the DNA TGTGCCAGCAGCCGGGACTATTCCTACGAGCAGTACTTC. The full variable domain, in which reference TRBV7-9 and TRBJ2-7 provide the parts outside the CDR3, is DTGVSQNPRHKITKRGQNVTFRCDPISEHNRLYWYRQTLGQGPEFLTYFQNEAQLEKSRLLSDRFSAERPKGSFSTLEIQRTEQGDSAMYLCASSRDYSYEQYFGPGTRLTVT.

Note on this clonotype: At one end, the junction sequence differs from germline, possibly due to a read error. CDR3 sequence reads: CASSRKGSGNWNGQFF. The CDR3 coding sequence is TGTGCCAGCAGTCGAAAGGGAAGCGGGAATTGGAATGGGCAGTTCTTC. The V gene is TRBV6-1, the J gene TRBJ2-1; 7 bases are a match to TRBD2. This CDR3 region has 16 residues. In germline, CDR1 is MNHNS, CDR2 SASEGT.

The DNA of the CDR3 is TGTGCCAGCAGTTACGACAGGGTAGGCACCGGGGAGCTGTTTTTT. Protein: CASSYDRVGTGELFF. The V and J genes are TRBV6-2 or TRBV6-3 and TRBJ2-2; TRBD1 aligns across 7 bases. Looked up from germline, CDR1 is MNHEY and CDR2 is SVGEGT. V trimming: 2 bases; J trimming: 4 bases; junction bases outside the gene matches: 4. This CDR3 contains 15 residues.

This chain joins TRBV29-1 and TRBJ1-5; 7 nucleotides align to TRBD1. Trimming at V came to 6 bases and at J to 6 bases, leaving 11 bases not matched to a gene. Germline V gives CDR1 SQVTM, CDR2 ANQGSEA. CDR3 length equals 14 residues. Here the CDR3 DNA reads TGCAGCGTAGTGACAGGGAGTAAAGGTCAGCCCCAGCATTTT. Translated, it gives CSVVTGSKGQPQHF.

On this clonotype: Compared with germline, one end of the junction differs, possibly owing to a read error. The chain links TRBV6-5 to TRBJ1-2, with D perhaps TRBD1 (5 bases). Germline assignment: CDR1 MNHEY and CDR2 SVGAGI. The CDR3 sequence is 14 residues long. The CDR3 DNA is TGTGCCAGCATCCGGCCAGGGATGGGCTATGACTACACCTTC. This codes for CASIRPGMGYDYTF.

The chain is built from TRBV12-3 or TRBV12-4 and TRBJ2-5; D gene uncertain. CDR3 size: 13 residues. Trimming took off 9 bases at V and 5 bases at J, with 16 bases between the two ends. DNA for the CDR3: TGTGCCAGTAGTCCGAACAGCGAGGAGACCCAGTACTTC. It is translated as CASSPNSEETQYF.

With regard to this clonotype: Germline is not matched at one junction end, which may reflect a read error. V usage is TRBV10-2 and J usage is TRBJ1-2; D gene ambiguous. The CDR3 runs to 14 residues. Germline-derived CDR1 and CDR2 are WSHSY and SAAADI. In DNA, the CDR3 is TGCGCCAGCAGTGTAGGAACAGTGCCCTATGGTTACACCTTC. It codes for CASSVGTVPYGYTF.

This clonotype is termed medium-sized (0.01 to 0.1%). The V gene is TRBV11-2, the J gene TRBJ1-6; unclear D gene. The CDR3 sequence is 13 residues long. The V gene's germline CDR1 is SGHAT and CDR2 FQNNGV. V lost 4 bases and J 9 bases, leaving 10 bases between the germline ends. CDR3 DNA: TGTGCCAGCAGCTCCGACTGGGGTTCACCCCTCCACTTT. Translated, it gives CASSSDWGSPLHF. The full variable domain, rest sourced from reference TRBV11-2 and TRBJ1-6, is EAGVAQSPRYKIIEKRQSVAFWCNPISGHATLYWYQQILGQGPKLLIQFQNNGVVDDSQLPKDRFSAERLKGVDSTLKIQPAKLEDSAVYLCASSSDWGSPLHFGNGTRLTVT.

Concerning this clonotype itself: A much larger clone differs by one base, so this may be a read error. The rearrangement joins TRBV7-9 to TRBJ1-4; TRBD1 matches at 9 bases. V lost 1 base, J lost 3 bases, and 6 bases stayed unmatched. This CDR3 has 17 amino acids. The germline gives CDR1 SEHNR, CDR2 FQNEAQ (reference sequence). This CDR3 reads CASSLDRGRGANEKLFF. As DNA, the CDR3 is TGTGCCAGCAGCTTAGACAGGGGGCGTGGGGCTAATGAAAAACTGTTTTTT.

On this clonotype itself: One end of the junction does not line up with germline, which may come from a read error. The CDR3, as DNA: TGCGTCAGCAGCGAGACTAGCAGTACGCCAGATACGCAGTATTTT. Translated, it gives CVSSETSSTPDTQYF. The chain carries TRBV4-1 and TRBJ2-3; 7 positions match TRBD2. In germline, CDR1 is MGHRA, CDR2 YSYEKL. The CDR3 is 15 amino acids.

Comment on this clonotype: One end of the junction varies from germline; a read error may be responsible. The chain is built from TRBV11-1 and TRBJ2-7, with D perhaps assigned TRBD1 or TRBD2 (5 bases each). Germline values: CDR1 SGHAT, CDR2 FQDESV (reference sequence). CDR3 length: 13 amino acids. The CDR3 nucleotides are TGTGCCATCAGGGAGAAGCGATCCTACGAGCAATACTTC. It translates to CAIREKRSYEQYF. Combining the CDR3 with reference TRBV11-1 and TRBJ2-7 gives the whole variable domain EAEVAQSPRYKITEKSQAVAFWCDPISGHATLYWYRQILGQGPELLVQFQDESVVDDSQLPKDRFSAERLKGVDSTLKIQPAELGDSAMYLCAIREKRSYEQYFGPGTRLTVT.

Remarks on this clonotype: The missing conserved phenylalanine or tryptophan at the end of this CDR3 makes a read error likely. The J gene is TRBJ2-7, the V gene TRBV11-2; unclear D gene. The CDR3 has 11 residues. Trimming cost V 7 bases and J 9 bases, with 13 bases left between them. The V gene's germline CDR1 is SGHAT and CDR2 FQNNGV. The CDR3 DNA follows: TGTGCCAGCACAAAAAGGGTTGGGCAGTACATC. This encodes CASTKRVGQYI.

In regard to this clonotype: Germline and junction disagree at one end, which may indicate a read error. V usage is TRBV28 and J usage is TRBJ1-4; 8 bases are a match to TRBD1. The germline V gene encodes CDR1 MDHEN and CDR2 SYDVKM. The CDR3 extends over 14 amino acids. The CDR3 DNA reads TGTGCAAGCAGATCGGGACAGGATAGTGAAAAACTGTTTTTT. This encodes CASRSGQDSEKLFF.

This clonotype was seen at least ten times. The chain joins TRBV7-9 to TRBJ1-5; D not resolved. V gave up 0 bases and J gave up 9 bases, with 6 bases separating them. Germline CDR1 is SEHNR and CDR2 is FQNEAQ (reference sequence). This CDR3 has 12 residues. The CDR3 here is CASSLADAPQHF. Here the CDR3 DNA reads TGTGCCAGCAGCTTAGCGGATGCGCCCCAGCATTTT. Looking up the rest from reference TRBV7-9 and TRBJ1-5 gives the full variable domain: DTGVSQNPRHKITKRGQNVTFRCDPISEHNRLYWYRQTLGQGPEFLTYFQNEAQLEKSRLLSDRFSAERPKGSFSTLEIQRTEQGDSAMYLCASSLADAPQHFGDGTRLSIL.

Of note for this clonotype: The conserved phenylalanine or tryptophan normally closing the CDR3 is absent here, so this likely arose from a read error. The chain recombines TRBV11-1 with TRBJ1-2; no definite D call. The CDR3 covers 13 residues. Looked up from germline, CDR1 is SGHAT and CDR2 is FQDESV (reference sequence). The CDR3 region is CASSLVHNNGYTY. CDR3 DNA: TGTGCCAGCAGCTTAGTCCATAACAATGGCTACACCTAC.

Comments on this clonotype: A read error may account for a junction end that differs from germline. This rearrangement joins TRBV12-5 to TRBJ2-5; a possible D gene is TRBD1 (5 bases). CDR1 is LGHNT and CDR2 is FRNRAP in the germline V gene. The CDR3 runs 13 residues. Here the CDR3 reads CASGLVGEEAQYF. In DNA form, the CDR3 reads TGTGCTAGTGGTTTGGTAGGGGAAGAGGCCCAATACTTC.

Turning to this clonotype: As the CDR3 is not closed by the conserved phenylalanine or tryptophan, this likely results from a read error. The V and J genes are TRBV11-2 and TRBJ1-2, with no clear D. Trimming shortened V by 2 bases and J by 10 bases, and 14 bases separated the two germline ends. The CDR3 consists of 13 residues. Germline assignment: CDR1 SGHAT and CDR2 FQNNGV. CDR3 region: CASSLFGFYHYTI. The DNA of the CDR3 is TGTGCCAGCAGCTTATTTGGTTTCTATCACTACACCATC.

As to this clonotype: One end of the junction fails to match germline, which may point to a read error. The CDR3 sequence: CVCGRRGGTSEQLF. CDR3 DNA: TGTGTCTGCGGGCGGAGGGGGGGCACAAGTGAGCAGTTATTC. V is TRBV30 and J is TRBJ2-1; D possibly corresponds to TRBD2 (7 bases). The CDR3 length is 14 residues. The germline CDR1 and CDR2 sequences are GTSNPN and SVGIG (reference sequence).

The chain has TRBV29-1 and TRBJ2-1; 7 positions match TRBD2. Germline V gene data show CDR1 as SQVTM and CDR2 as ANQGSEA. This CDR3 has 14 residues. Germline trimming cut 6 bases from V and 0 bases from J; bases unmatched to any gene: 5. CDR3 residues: CSVKAGNSYNEQFF. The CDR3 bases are TGCAGCGTAAAAGCGGGAAACTCCTACAATGAGCAGTTCTTC.